The clone carrying this T cell receptor (beta chain) was found a few times. TCRdb keeps only in-frame clones here, not all; method: immunoSEQ multiplex PCR. Of about 240,000 clones in the sample, roughly 79% were seen once. This entry belongs to a study of blood T cell repertoires in COVID-19. The CDR3 is 14 amino acids. In germline, CDR1 is MDHEN, CDR2 SYDVKM. V trimming: 8 bases; J trimming: 6 bases; junction bases outside the gene matches: 9. This chain connects TRBV28 to TRBJ1-2; 10 bases agree with TRBD1. The sequenced sample consisted of peripheral blood. The TCR was taken from a woman older than 75 with COVID-19, enrolled during active disease. The CDR3 sequence: CASSTGGASNGYTF. The CDR3 coding sequence is TGTGCCAGCTCGACAGGGGGCGCGTCTAATGGCTACACCTTC.